This TCR beta chain was identified during a study of blood T cell repertoires in COVID-19. About the study: COVID-19 samples collected from the United States, Italy and Spain covered acute and convalescent phases. T cells, B-cell-depleted T cells, or PBMCs supplied cDNA or gDNA.

Trimming stripped 3 bases from V and 6 bases from J, with 8 bases between. This CDR3 spans 13 amino acids. The sample holds one count of this clone. Methods used by the authors: Counts of nucleated cells, estimated from reference gene primer amplification, were obtained. Here immunoSEQ multiplex PCR was the method, and the copy in TCRdb shows in-frame clones only, minus some. The V and J calls and clone size are taken from that table; D and trimming were inferred from the DNA. The table lists around 50,000 clones, 65% to 90% of them singletons, with about 2.9% in the top ten. The V gene is TRBV12-3 or TRBV12-4, the J gene TRBJ2-2, with D perhaps TRBD1 (6 bases). Specimen: peripheral blood. This receptor was taken from a woman older than 75 with acute or convalescent COVID-19. The CDR3 reads CASSLYRAGELFF. CDR3 nucleotides: TGTGCCAGCAGTTTGTACAGGGCCGGGGAGCTGTTTTTT.